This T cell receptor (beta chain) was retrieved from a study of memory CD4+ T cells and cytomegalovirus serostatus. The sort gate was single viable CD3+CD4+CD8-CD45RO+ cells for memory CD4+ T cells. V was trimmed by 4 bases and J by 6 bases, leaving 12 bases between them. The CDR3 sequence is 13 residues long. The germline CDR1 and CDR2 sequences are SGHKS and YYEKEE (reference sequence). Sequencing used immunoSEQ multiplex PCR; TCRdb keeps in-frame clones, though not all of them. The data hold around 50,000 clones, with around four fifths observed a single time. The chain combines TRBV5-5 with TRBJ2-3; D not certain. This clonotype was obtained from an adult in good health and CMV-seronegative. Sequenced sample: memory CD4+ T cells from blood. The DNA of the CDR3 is TGTGCCAGCAGCCATAACTCCATGGATACGCAGTATTTT. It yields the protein CASSHNSMDTQYF.